What follows are 9 T cell receptor beta chains derived from one specimen sequenced in a study of T cell repertoires in cytomegalovirus infection. TCRdb re-called the reads through MiXCR, storing one row per CDR3 protein. The sample lists about 210,000 distinct CDR3 sequences; approximately 6.7% were seen once. The specimen was PBMCs. Receptors were obtained from a human donor in good health (CMV status not recorded). Some clones in this sample may be carry-over from other donors' samples.

This clonotype was detected ten times or more. This chain links TRBV19 with TRBJ2-1; D assignment may be TRBD1 or TRBD2 (5 bases each). This CDR3 contains 12 residues. The germline CDR1 and CDR2 sequences are LNHDA and SQIVND (reference sequence). Trimming stripped 7 bases from V and 4 bases from J, with 8 bases between. CDR3 sequence reads: CASKEGYNEQFF. CDR3 coding DNA: TGTGCCAGTAAAGAGGGGTACAATGAGCAGTTCTTC.

This clonotype showed up many times. J is TRBJ2-7 and V is TRBV7-2; D unresolved. The CDR3 loop spans 14 amino acids. V was pared by 3 bases and J by 3 bases, with 12 bases between. The germline CDR1 and CDR2 sequences are SGHTA and FQGNSA. CDR3 residues: CASSLAAQDYEQYF. CDR3 DNA: TGTGCCAGCAGCTTGGCGGCCCAGGACTACGAGCAGTACTTC. Together with reference TRBV7-2 and TRBJ2-7, the CDR3 gives the full variable domain: GAGVSQSPSNKVTEKGKDVELRCDPISGHTALYWYRQSLGQGLEFLIYFQGNSAPDKSGLPSDRFSAERTGGSVSTLTIQRTQQEDSAVYLCASSLAAQDYEQYFGPGTRLTVT.

This clonotype was detected ten times or more. The chain has TRBV4-3 and TRBJ2-5; 8 nucleotides agree with TRBD1. The J segment lost 5 bases and the V segment lost 0 bases, leaving 11 bases of the junction unmatched. The CDR3 consists of 17 residues. Per the germline V gene, CDR1 is LGHNA and CDR2 is YSLEER. CDR3 amino acids: CASSQESGWTGSETQYF. As DNA, the CDR3 is TGCGCCAGCAGCCAAGAATCAGGATGGACAGGGTCCGAGACCCAGTACTTC.

The V call is TRBV15, the J call TRBJ2-3; the D is unclear. Germline V gives CDR1 LNHNV, CDR2 YYDKDF (reference sequence). This CDR3 contains 13 residues. V dropped 6 bases and J dropped 4 bases, with 11 bases sitting between them. The CDR3 loop is CATSHVAADTQYF. The CDR3 nucleotides are TGTGCCACCAGTCACGTTGCTGCAGATACGCAGTATTTT.

This clonotype was seen at least ten times. The chain uses TRBV20-1 and TRBJ1-2; D might be TRBD1 (5 bases). CDR1 is DFQATT, CDR2 SNEGSKA, per germline (reference sequence). The germline V and J ends were trimmed by 2 bases and 6 bases, with 22 bases remaining between them. The CDR3 spans 16 residues. CDR3 loop: CSARQPGRGPADGYTF. CDR3 nucleotides: TGCAGTGCTAGACAGCCAGGGAGAGGGCCGGCGGATGGCTACACCTTC.

The chain recombines TRBV5-1 with TRBJ2-3, with TRBD2 matching over 11 bases. The CDR3 sequence is 16 residues long. From germline, CDR1 is SGHRS and CDR2 YFSETQ. Germline trimming cut 4 bases from V and 2 bases from J; bases unmatched to any gene: 6. CDR3 in amino acids: CASSGLTSGATDTQYF. For the CDR3, the DNA is TGCGCCAGCAGCGGGCTGACTAGCGGGGCCACAGATACGCAGTATTTT. Full variable domain (rest looked up from reference TRBV5-1 and TRBJ2-3): KAGVTQTPRYLIKTRGQQVTLSCSPISGHRSVSWYQQTPGQGLQFLFEYFSETQRNKGNFPGRFSGRQFSNSRSEMNVSTLELGDSALYLCASSGLTSGATDTQYFGPGTRLTVL.

This clonotype was seen repeatedly, ten times or more. V usage is TRBV12-3 or TRBV12-4 and J usage is TRBJ2-5; 9 nucleotides align to TRBD2. The CDR3 is made up of 16 amino acids. The V and J ends lost 2 bases and 3 bases, in that order; junction bases with no gene match: 7. The CDR3 sequence is CASSLNGGGAKETQYF. DNA for the CDR3: TGTGCCAGCAGTTTAAATGGCGGGGGGGCGAAAGAGACCCAGTACTTC.

In regard to this clonotype: The CDR3 ends on some other residue instead of the conserved phenylalanine or tryptophan, so this is likely a read error. The chain employs TRBV28 and TRBJ1-2; no definite D call. This CDR3 spans 14 amino acids. CDR1 MDHEN and CDR2 SYDVKM come from the germline V gene. V gave up 2 bases and J gave up 9 bases, with 16 bases separating them. CDR3 coding DNA: TGTGCCAGCAGTTTAACTCTGACCTGGTTTAGCTACACCCTC. This gives the protein CASSLTLTWFSYTL.

Comments on this clonotype: A much larger clonotype is one base distant, so this may be a read error. Since the CDR3 does not end with the conserved phenylalanine or tryptophan, this likely comes from a read error. The rearrangement uses TRBV6-2 or TRBV6-3 and TRBJ2-2, with 7 bases that match TRBD1. Germline values: CDR1 MNHEY, CDR2 SVGEGT. V lost 4 bases, J lost 0 bases, and 5 bases stayed unmatched. The CDR3 is made up of 16 amino acids. The CDR3 coding sequence is TGTGCCAGCAGTTTACGGGACAGCCCGAACACCGGGGAGCTGTTTCTT. This codes for CASSLRDSPNTGELFL.